These 5 T cell receptor beta chains were sequenced from one sample in a study of blood T cell repertoires in COVID-19. Measured with immunoSEQ multiplex PCR; TCRdb has only the in-frame clones, and not every one. Of some 300,000 clones in the sample, about nine tenths were seen once. Sequences were obtained from peripheral blood. Receptors originate from a woman in her 30s who had recovered from COVID-19.

CDR3 DNA sequence: TGTGGGGCCGGCTCCTATAATTCACCCCTCCACTTT. This gives the protein CGAGSYNSPLHF. The chain carries TRBV7-2 and TRBJ1-6; no definite D call. The germline V gene has CDR1 SGHTA and CDR2 FQGNSA. The CDR3 length is 12 residues.

The chain combines TRBV6-1 with TRBJ2-3; 8 bases map to TRBD2. The germline gives CDR1 MNHNS, CDR2 SASEGT. The CDR3 extends over 16 amino acids. V gave up 4 bases and J gave up 0 bases; unmatched junction bases: 6. The CDR3 protein is CASSGLAGLSTDTQYF. As DNA, the CDR3 is TGTGCCAGCAGTGGTTTAGCGGGGCTGAGCACAGATACGCAGTATTTT.

For this clone: The same CDR3 can be traced to other DNA sequences in this sample. This chain uses TRBV2 with TRBJ1-3; the match to TRBD1 covers 9 bases. Germline V gene data show CDR1 as SNHLY and CDR2 as FYNNEI. This CDR3 is 14 amino acids long. Trimming cost V 3 bases and J 4 bases; bases outside gene matches: 1. Written as DNA, the CDR3 is TGTGCCAGCAGTGAGGACAGGGGAGGAAACACCATATATTTT. Translation gives CASSEDRGGNTIYF.

The DNA of the CDR3 is TGTGCCAGCAGCCCTGGGACTAGCGGGGGAGAGACCCAGTACTTC. This sequence encodes CASSPGTSGGETQYF. The genes are TRBV3-1 (or the pseudogene TRBV3-2) and TRBJ2-5; 14 bases are shared with TRBD2. Germline V gene sequence: CDR1 LGHDT, CDR2 YNNKEL (reference sequence). Trimming at V came to 4 bases and at J to 4 bases, leaving 2 bases not matched to a gene. The CDR3 covers 15 residues.

The CDR3 protein is CASSLARDSTDTQYF. The CDR3 nucleotides read TGTGCCAGCAGCTTGGCCAGGGATAGCACAGATACGCAGTATTTT. The chain joins TRBV5-4 to TRBJ2-3; D is perhaps TRBD1 (5 bases). This CDR3 comprises 15 residues. V gave up 0 bases and J gave up 0 bases, with 8 bases separating them. Looked up from germline, CDR1 is SGHNT and CDR2 is YYREEE (reference sequence).